The 28 T cell receptor beta chains given below trace back to one sample, sequenced in a study of CD8 T cells in Susac syndrome. An input of about 0.5 to 1 ug of RNA was subjected to reverse transcription using random hexamers. TCRdb re-called the immunoSEQ multiplex PCR reads with MiXCR, one entry per CDR3 protein. The table lists 130,000 or so distinct CDR3 sequences, over 75% of them singletons, with 0.51% in the top ten. The sample consisted of CD8+ T cells from PBMCs. The receptors derive from a human donor with multiple sclerosis.

The chain couples TRBV6-6 to TRBJ1-1; D is possibly TRBD1 (5 bases). Germline CDR1 is MNHNY and CDR2 is SVGAGI (reference sequence). V gave up 6 bases and J gave up 1 base, with 9 bases separating them. The CDR3 runs to 13 residues. CDR3 amino acids: CASRWGSNTEAFF. The CDR3 DNA is TGTGCCAGCAGATGGGGGTCGAACACTGAAGCTTTCTTT.

The rearrangement links TRBV28 to TRBJ1-5; TRBD1 matches 9 bases. Looked up from germline, CDR1 is MDHEN and CDR2 is SYDVKM. The CDR3 spans 15 residues. V shed 4 bases and J 11 bases; nucleotides not matched to a gene: 12. CDR3 protein: CASSSGQGLSEAQHF. The CDR3 coding sequence is TGTGCCAGCAGTTCAGGACAGGGGCTAAGTGAAGCCCAGCATTTT.

The rearrangement joins TRBV19 to TRBJ2-1; unclear D gene. The CDR3 consists of 14 residues. Germline V gene data show CDR1 as LNHDA and CDR2 as SQIVND (reference sequence). V lost 1 base, J lost 3 bases, and 7 bases lay in between. The CDR3 loop is CASSIGASYNEQFF. DNA of the CDR3: TGTGCCAGTAGTATAGGAGCCAGCTACAATGAGCAGTTCTTC.

This clonotype was recorded once. This sequence joins TRBV25-1 and TRBJ2-1; D not certain. V lost 4 bases and J 6 bases, leaving 4 bases between the germline ends. The germline gives CDR1 MGHDK, CDR2 SYGVNS. CDR3 length equals 11 residues. The CDR3 protein is CASSAFNEQFF. CDR3 sequence (DNA): TGTGCCAGCAGTGCATTCAATGAGCAGTTCTTC.

The chain couples TRBV19 to TRBJ1-3; D is perhaps TRBD1 (5 bases). This CDR3 region has 17 residues. Trimming shortened V by 9 bases and J by 0 bases, and 21 bases separated the two germline ends. Germline V gene data show CDR1 as LNHDA and CDR2 as SQIVND (reference sequence). The CDR3 DNA follows: TGTGCCAGCACCGGGAATGGGGCTATCCTCTCTGGAAACACCATATATTTT. This codes for CASTGNGAILSGNTIYF.

This chain uses TRBV20-1 with TRBJ2-1; the D gene is possibly TRBD1 (5 bases). With 0 bases removed from V and 0 bases from J, the gap between germline ends came to 9 bases. The CDR3 consists of 15 residues. CDR1 and CDR2 from the germline V gene are DFQATT and SNEGSKA (reference sequence). The DNA of the CDR3 is TGCAGTGCTAGAGAAAGGGGAACCTCCTACAATGAGCAGTTCTTC. Amino acids: CSARERGTSYNEQFF.

The chain employs TRBV3-1 and TRBJ1-2; D is undetermined. V gave up 0 bases and J gave up 5 bases, with 4 bases separating them. Germline V gene data show CDR1 as LGHDT and CDR2 as YNNKEL (reference sequence). The CDR3 covers 12 residues. The CDR3 sequence is CASSQDFYGYTF. CDR3 DNA sequence: TGTGCCAGCAGCCAAGACTTTTATGGCTACACCTTC.

This chain connects TRBV3-1 to TRBJ2-2; D not resolved. V lost 1 base to trimming and J lost 6 bases, with 6 bases between them. Germline CDR1 is LGHDT and CDR2 is YNNKEL (reference sequence). There are 13 residues in the CDR3. In DNA form, the CDR3 reads TGTGCCAGCAGCCAAGGGAGTCCCGGGGAGCTGTTTTTT. Its protein is CASSQGSPGELFF.

The chain couples TRBV10-3 to TRBJ1-6, with a tentative D call TRBD1 (5 bases). The CDR3 has 18 residues. Germline CDR1 is ENHRY and CDR2 is SYGVKD. Trimming left V 0 bases short and J 0 bases short, with 12 bases between. CDR3 sequence (DNA): TGTGCCATCAGTGAGTCGGACACGCGGAGCTCCTATAATTCACCCCTCCACTTT. Its protein product is CAISESDTRSSYNSPLHF.

This clonotype appeared a few times. The rearrangement uses TRBV6-1 and TRBJ2-7; tentative D call: TRBD2 (6 bases). V lost 8 bases, J lost 3 bases, and 17 bases lay in between. This CDR3 has 14 amino acids. Germline V gene sequence: CDR1 MNHNS, CDR2 SASEGT. The DNA for the CDR3 is TGTGCCAGCGCTGTCTGGCGGGAATTCTACGAGCAGTACTTC. It is translated as CASAVWREFYEQYF.

The chain employs TRBV5-1 and TRBJ2-7; tentatively, D is TRBD1 or TRBD2 (6 bases each). The ends were cut back, 0 bases at V and 1 base at J, with 11 bases in the middle. From germline, CDR1 is SGHRS and CDR2 YFSETQ. CDR3 length equals 15 residues. The CDR3 loop is CASSLEGGRSYEQYF. The CDR3 coding sequence is TGCGCCAGCAGCTTGGAAGGGGGGCGATCCTACGAGCAGTACTTC.

The chain joins TRBV20-1 to TRBJ2-7, with TRBD2 identical over 8 bases. The V and J ends lost 2 bases and 2 bases, in that order; junction bases with no gene match: 11. Per germline, CDR1 DFQATT and CDR2 SNEGSKA (reference sequence). The CDR3 consists of 16 residues. CDR3 in amino acids: CSARQKSGGLPYEQYF. The CDR3 DNA reads TGCAGTGCTAGACAAAAAAGCGGGGGATTACCCTACGAGCAGTACTTC.

J is TRBJ2-2 and V is TRBV7-9; possible D gene TRBD1, 5 bases. Germline V gene lookup returns CDR1 SEHNR and CDR2 FQNEAQ (reference sequence). This CDR3 region has 14 residues. V was clipped by 5 bases and J by 6 bases, with 13 bases between them. This chain's CDR3 is CASSPGIDSGELFF. DNA of the CDR3: TGTGCCAGCAGCCCAGGGATTGACTCCGGGGAGCTGTTTTTT.

The chain uses TRBV12-3 or TRBV12-4 and TRBJ2-1; the match to TRBD2 covers 8 bases. The CDR3 runs to 16 residues. V lost 6 bases to trimming and J lost 1 base; unmatched junction nucleotides: 8. The CDR3 reads CASSISGASSYNEQFF. The CDR3 nucleotides read TGTGCCAGCAGCATTAGCGGGGCATCGTCCTACAATGAGCAGTTCTTC.

This chain uses TRBV19 with TRBJ1-1; D perhaps matches TRBD1 (5 bases). The CDR3 has 12 amino acids. CDR1 and CDR2 from the germline V gene are LNHDA and SQIVND (reference sequence). V lost 7 bases, J lost 7 bases, and 13 bases lay in between. Here the CDR3 DNA reads TGTGCCAGTAACATTGGGGGACTTGAAGCTTTCTTT. Its protein product is CASNIGGLEAFF. Filled out from reference TRBV19 and TRBJ1-1, the complete variable domain reads DGGITQSPKYLFRKEGQNVTLSCEQNLNHDAMYWYRQDPGQGLRLIYYSQIVNDFQKGDIAEGYSVSREKKESFPLTVTSAQKNPTAFYLCASNIGGLEAFFGQGTRLTVV.

The chain carries TRBV12-3 or TRBV12-4 and TRBJ2-3; TRBD2 agrees at 7 bases. The CDR3 runs 16 residues. Trimming took 2 bases from V and 0 from J; bases not matched to a gene: 5. The CDR3 nucleotides are TGTGCCAGCAGTTTATGGCTAGCGGTCAGCACAGATACGCAGTATTTT. Encoded protein: CASSLWLAVSTDTQYF.

The V call is TRBV9, the J call TRBJ1-1; 7 nucleotides line up with TRBD1. CDR1 and CDR2 (germline): SGDLS, YYNGEE. CDR3 length: 15 residues. The J segment lost 0 bases and the V segment lost 2 bases, leaving 4 bases of the junction unmatched. CDR3 loop: CASSVTGAMNTEAFF. The CDR3, as DNA: TGTGCCAGCAGCGTTACAGGGGCCATGAACACTGAAGCTTTCTTT.

V and J are TRBV10-3 and TRBJ1-1; no firm D call. The V gene lost 2 bases and the J gene lost 8 bases, with 6 bases spanning the gap. CDR1 is ENHRY and CDR2 is SYGVKD in the germline V gene. CDR3 length equals 11 residues. CDR3 residues: CAISETVEAFF. The CDR3, as DNA: TGTGCCATCAGTGAGACCGTGGAAGCTTTCTTT.

V usage is TRBV3-1 and J usage is TRBJ2-7; 7 bases match TRBD2. Unmatched junction bases numbered 6, after V lost 1 base and J lost 0 bases. Germline V gives CDR1 LGHDT, CDR2 YNNKEL (reference sequence). The CDR3 has 16 residues. The CDR3 spells CASSQVGLTPSYEQYF. In DNA form, the CDR3 reads TGTGCCAGCAGCCAAGTGGGACTAACCCCCTCCTACGAGCAGTACTTC.

The J gene is TRBJ2-2, the V gene TRBV4-1; a weak D match, TRBD1 (5 bases). Trimming pared 8 bases from V and 4 bases from J, leaving 11 bases between. This CDR3 is 13 amino acids long. Per germline, CDR1 MGHRA and CDR2 YSYEKL. Here the CDR3 reads CASGRGSTGELFF. As DNA, the CDR3 is TGCGCCAGCGGTAGGGGTTCCACCGGGGAGCTGTTTTTT.

This chain connects TRBV5-1 to TRBJ1-2, with D hard to call. The germline V gene has CDR1 SGHRS and CDR2 YFSETQ. This CDR3 contains 12 residues. The germline V and J ends were trimmed by 4 bases and 7 bases, with 11 bases remaining between them. The CDR3: CASSSRESGYTF. The CDR3, as DNA: TGCGCCAGCAGCAGCCGGGAATCTGGCTACACCTTC.

The rearrangement joins TRBV19 to TRBJ2-7; tentatively, D is TRBD1 (7 bases). Germline lookup yields CDR1 LNHDA and CDR2 SQIVND (reference sequence). This CDR3 region has 14 residues. With 5 bases removed from V and 3 bases from J, the gap between germline ends came to 14 bases. The CDR3 here is CASSRRGELYEQYF. Here the CDR3 DNA reads TGTGCCAGTAGTCGCAGGGGGGAACTCTACGAGCAGTACTTC.

This clonotype was observed a single time. The rearrangement uses TRBV19 and TRBJ2-2; maybe TRBD1 (7 bases). This CDR3 is 15 amino acids long. V was trimmed by 7 bases and J by 2 bases, leaving 14 bases between them. Germline V gene lookup returns CDR1 LNHDA and CDR2 SQIVND (reference sequence). Written as DNA, the CDR3 is TGTGCCAGTACTGCGGGACAGTCTAACACCGGGGAGCTGTTTTTT. Amino acid sequence: CASTAGQSNTGELFF.

The V and J genes are TRBV6-5 and TRBJ1-2; D unresolved. V dropped 4 bases and J dropped 0 bases, with 9 bases sitting between them. The CDR3 totals 14 residues. Germline CDR1 MNHEY, CDR2 SVGAGI. The CDR3 region has the DNA TGTGCCAGCAGTTCGCAACCATCTAACTATGGCTACACCTTC. This codes for CASSSQPSNYGYTF.

In this sample, this clonotype turned up once. This chain links TRBV9 with TRBJ2-2; TRBD2 might be the D (5 bases). Trimming took off 6 bases at V and 5 bases at J, with 8 bases between the two ends. CDR1 is SGDLS, CDR2 YYNGEE, per germline. The CDR3 runs 12 residues. The CDR3 sequence: CASKGATGELFF. As DNA, the CDR3 is TGTGCCAGCAAGGGAGCTACCGGGGAGCTGTTTTTT.

V is TRBV12-3 or TRBV12-4 and J is TRBJ2-2, with 14 bases identical to TRBD2. The length of the CDR3 is 15 residues. J was trimmed by 7 bases and V by 5 bases; bases with no gene match: 3. In DNA, the CDR3 is TGTGCCAGCAGTCTCGGACTAGCGGGAGGCGGGGAGCTGTTTTTT. Protein: CASSLGLAGGGELFF.

The rearrangement joins TRBV4-1 to TRBJ2-3; TRBD2 matches 11 bases. CDR3 size: 16 residues. Germline V gene data show CDR1 as MGHRA and CDR2 as YSYEKL. V lost 4 bases and J lost 2; bases outside the gene matches: 5. The CDR3 DNA is TGCGCCAGCAGCCCCCTTAGCGGGGGGGCCACAGATACGCAGTATTTT. Translation: CASSPLSGGATDTQYF.

The rearrangement uses TRBV2 and TRBJ1-2; 10 positions agree with TRBD1. The CDR3 is made up of 15 amino acids. Germline lookup yields CDR1 SNHLY and CDR2 FYNNEI. The V segment lost 6 bases and the J segment 5 bases; nucleotides outside the gene matches: 9. This CDR3 is CASRTEGQGTYGYTF. The CDR3 DNA is TGTGCCAGCAGGACGGAGGGACAGGGGACTTATGGCTACACCTTC.